The next 5 T cell receptor beta chains were all read from a single sample in a study of T cells in Graves' hyperthyroidism and ophthalmopathy. Researchers took RNA transcripts and amplified the TCR beta CDR3 regions from them. The TCR CDR3 was amplified in a first-round RT-PCR using the HTBI primer set. Each CDR3 protein is one row after TCRdb ran MiXCR on the multiplex PCR reads. The sample has under 800,000 distinct CDR3 sequences; less than 15% are singletons. The specimen was blood. The receptors were gathered from a woman between 18 and 29 years old with Graves' hyperthyroidism.

The chain employs TRBV19 and TRBJ2-7; TRBD2 aligns across 8 bases. The CDR3 has 13 amino acids. With 3 bases clipped from V and 4 bases from J, the junction kept 2 bases outside the gene matches. The V gene's germline CDR1 is LNHDA and CDR2 SQIVND (reference sequence). CDR3 in DNA: TGTGCCAGTAGTATGAGCGGGAGTTACGAGCAGTACTTC. As protein: CASSMSGSYEQYF. Drawing the rest from reference TRBV19 and TRBJ2-7, the complete variable domain is DGGITQSPKYLFRKEGQNVTLSCEQNLNHDAMYWYRQDPGQGLRLIYYSQIVNDFQKGDIAEGYSVSREKKESFPLTVTSAQKNPTAFYLCASSMSGSYEQYFGPGTRLTVT.

Ten or more counts support this clonotype. The rearrangement uses TRBV20-1 and TRBJ1-2; D is unresolved. Between the trimmed V and J ends, which lost 7 bases and 4 bases, there was a span of 16 bases. Germline-derived CDR1 and CDR2 are DFQATT and SNEGSKA (reference sequence). The CDR3 runs to 13 residues. CDR3 nucleotide sequence: TGCAGTGTGCCCAAAAAGACGGGCTATGGCTACACCTTC. Encoded protein: CSVPKKTGYGYTF.

There are many counts of this clonotype. V is TRBV20-1 and J is TRBJ2-7; the D gene is possibly TRBD2 (5 bases). Germline CDR1 and CDR2: DFQATT and SNEGSKA (reference sequence). The length of the CDR3 is 14 residues. V dropped 7 bases and J dropped 3 bases, with 19 bases sitting between them. The DNA for the CDR3 is TGCAGTGTCCCGCGGGTCCCTAGTAGCTACGAGCAGTACTTC. Its translation is CSVPRVPSSYEQYF.

At least ten counts were recorded for this clonotype. The chain recombines TRBV12-3 or TRBV12-4 with TRBJ2-3; D is undetermined. V was cut by 1 base and J by 8 bases, with 16 bases left in between. The CDR3 is 15 amino acids. This CDR3 reads CASSLGAGPSGTQYF. CDR3 coding DNA: TGTGCCAGCAGTTTAGGGGCCGGACCGTCGGGTACGCAGTATTTT.

This clonotype was seen a handful of times. The J gene is TRBJ1-1, the V gene TRBV30; possible D gene TRBD1, 6 bases. The CDR3 contains 17 residues. Germline-derived CDR1 and CDR2 are GTSNPN and SVGIG (reference sequence). The ends were cut back, 2 bases at V and 0 bases at J, with 19 bases in the middle. CDR3 residues: CAWSIGPKGGMNTEAFF. The CDR3 region has the DNA TGTGCCTGGAGTATCGGACCGAAGGGGGGGATGAACACTGAAGCTTTCTTT.